The source of this T cell receptor beta chain is a study of liver allograft versus peripheral blood T cells. Study overall: Comparative analysis was performed on T cell receptor repertoires from transplanted livers and from recipients' peripheral blood. Regarding the study as a whole: T cell receptor repertoires inside liver allografts reportedly differed from those in peripheral blood.

TCRdb used MiXCR to reprocess the reads, holding one entry per CDR3 protein. Among 740 or so distinct CDR3 sequences listed, approximately 14% were seen once. The CDR3 has 14 residues. CDR1 is SEHNR and CDR2 is FQNEAQ in the germline V gene (reference sequence). The trim removed 5 bases at V and 2 bases at J, leaving 5 bases unmatched. This clonotype was detected only a few times. Its antigen remains unknown. The V and J genes are TRBV7-9 and TRBJ2-5, with 7 bases fitting TRBD1. The TCR sequence derives from a human patient who had a liver transplant. Some T cells may originate from the graft donor. The CDR3 DNA sequence: TGTGCCAGCAGCGTGGGACAGAAGCAAGAGACCCAGTACTTC. Its translation: CASSVGQKQETQYF. Together with reference TRBV7-9 and TRBJ2-5, the CDR3 gives the full variable domain: DTGVSQNPRHKITKRGQNVTFRCDPISEHNRLYWYRQTLGQGPEFLTYFQNEAQLEKSRLLSDRFSAERPKGSFSTLEIQRTEQGDSAMYLCASSVGQKQETQYFGPGTRLLVL.